This entry features one TCR beta chain sequence. This clonotype occurred a few times. It lacks a known antigen. No much larger clone is present one base from it, and per-base qualities are unavailable. Libraries came from PCR. Instrument on record: Illumina HiSeq 2500. To normalize quantification of the TCRbeta repertoire, the TCR libraries were built with molecular barcoding that relied on unique molecular identifiers. TCRdb reran the public reads through fastp at Q25 and MiXCR, keeping productive beta chains. For every CDR3 protein sequence, its rows merge into one entry that carries the most common genes and DNA. The sample yields around 490,000 distinct CDR3 sequences; roughly 11% were counted once. Of the sample, 14% falls within the top ten clones. According to the study, the label for this sample's treatment or condition signals: allogeneic hematopoietic cell transplantation with graft depleted of TCRalphabeta T cells and CD19 B cells. The transplant recipients were children given TCRalphabeta/CD19-depleted allogeneic hematopoietic cell grafts.

The source of the sample is a study of T-cell reconstitution after alpha-beta-depleted transplantation in children (dated by TCRdb to about 2016). With regard to the full study: The study quantitatively tracked T-cell immune reconstitution after TCRalphabeta/CD19-depleted allogeneic hematopoietic cell transplantation in children using TCR repertoire profiling. General conclusions and limits of the study: The apparently early alphabetaT-cell count recovery about two months after transplant was reportedly dependent on only several hundred rapidly expanded clones derived from non-depleted graft cells. Hyperexpanded clone frequencies declined over subsequent months; after one year, T-cell counts and TCRbeta diversity were mostly attributed to newly produced T cells. In some patients, the high TCRbeta diversity seen at day 60 was put down to recipient T cells and intrathymic progenitors that had survived conditioning.

Inclusive of the bounding cysteine and phenylalanine, the CDR3 is 16 residues long. The read is trimmed to its CDR3 DNA, 48 bases read in frame from base 1. The source was PBMCs, mostly from graft donor cells, collected 180 days after TCRalphabeta/CD19-depleted stem cell transplant. This receptor was taken from a female patient aged 2-10 years who had a stem cell transplant for aplastic anemia, so the T cells may come from the graft donor. Recombination joined TRBV21-1 with TRBJ2-1; the DNA was not compared with TRBD2, the D call given in the table. TRBV21-1 is described as a pseudogene. The DNA reads as follows: TGTGCCAGCAGCATTTTGGCGGGAGAGGAGAAAAATGAGCAGTTCTTC. Translated, this gives CASSILAGEEKNEQFF.